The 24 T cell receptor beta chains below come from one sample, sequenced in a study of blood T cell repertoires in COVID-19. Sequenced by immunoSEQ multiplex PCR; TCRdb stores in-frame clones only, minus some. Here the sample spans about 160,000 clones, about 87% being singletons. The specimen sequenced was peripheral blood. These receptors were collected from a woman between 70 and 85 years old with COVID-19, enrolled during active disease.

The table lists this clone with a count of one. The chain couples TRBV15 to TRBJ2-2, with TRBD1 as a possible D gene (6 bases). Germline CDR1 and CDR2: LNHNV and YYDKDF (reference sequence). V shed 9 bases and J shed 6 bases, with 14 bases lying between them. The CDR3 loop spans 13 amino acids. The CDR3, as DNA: TGTGCCACTACAGGGTTCAGGGCCGGGGAGCTGTTTTTT. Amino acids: CATTGFRAGELFF.

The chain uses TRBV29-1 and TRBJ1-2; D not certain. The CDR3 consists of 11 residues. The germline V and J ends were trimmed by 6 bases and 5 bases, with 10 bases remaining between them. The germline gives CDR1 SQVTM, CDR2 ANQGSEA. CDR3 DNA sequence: TGCAGCGTGACACAGAGTTATGGCTACACCTTC. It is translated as CSVTQSYGYTF.

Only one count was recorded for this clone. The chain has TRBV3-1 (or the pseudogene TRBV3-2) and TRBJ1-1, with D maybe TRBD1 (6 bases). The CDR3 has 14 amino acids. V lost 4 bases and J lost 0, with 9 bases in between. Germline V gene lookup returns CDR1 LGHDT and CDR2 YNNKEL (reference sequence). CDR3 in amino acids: CASSRTEMNTEAFF. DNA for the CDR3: TGTGCCAGCAGCCGGACAGAGATGAACACTGAAGCTTTCTTT.

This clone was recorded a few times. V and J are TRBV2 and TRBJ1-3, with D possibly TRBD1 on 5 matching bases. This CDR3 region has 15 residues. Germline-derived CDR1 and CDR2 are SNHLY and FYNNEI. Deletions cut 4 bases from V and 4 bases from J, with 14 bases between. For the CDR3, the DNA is TGTGCCAGCAGTGTCCCGCAGGGCTCAGGAAACACCATATATTTT. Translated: CASSVPQGSGNTIYF.

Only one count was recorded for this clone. This chain's CDR3 is CASSLEGGVVGTEAFF. The DNA of the CDR3 is TGCGCCAGCAGCTTGGAGGGAGGGGTGGTTGGCACTGAAGCTTTCTTT. The chain carries TRBV5-1 and TRBJ1-1; possibly TRBD1 for D (5 bases). Germline CDR1 SGHRS, CDR2 YFSETQ. This CDR3 region has 16 residues. Trimming pared 0 bases from V and 4 bases from J, leaving 16 bases between.

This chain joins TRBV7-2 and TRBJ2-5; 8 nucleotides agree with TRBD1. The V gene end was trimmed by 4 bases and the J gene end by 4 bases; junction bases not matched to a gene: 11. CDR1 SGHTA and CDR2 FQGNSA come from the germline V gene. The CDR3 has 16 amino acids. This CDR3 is CASSSTAGQGRETQYF. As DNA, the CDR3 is TGTGCCAGCAGCTCGACCGCCGGACAGGGAAGAGAGACCCAGTACTTC.

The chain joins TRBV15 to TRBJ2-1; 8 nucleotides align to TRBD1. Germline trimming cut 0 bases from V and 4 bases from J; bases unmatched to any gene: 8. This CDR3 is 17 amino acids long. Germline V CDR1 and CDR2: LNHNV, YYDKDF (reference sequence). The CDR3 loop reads CATSRDPQGAFYNEQFF. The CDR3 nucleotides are TGTGCCACCAGCAGAGATCCCCAGGGGGCTTTTTACAATGAGCAGTTCTTC. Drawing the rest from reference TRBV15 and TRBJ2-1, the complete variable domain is DAMVIQNPRYQVTQFGKPVTLSCSQTLNHNVMYWYQQKSSQAPKLLFHYYDKDFNNEADTPDNFQSRRPNTSFCFLDIRSPGLGDTAMYLCATSRDPQGAFYNEQFFGPGTRLTVL.

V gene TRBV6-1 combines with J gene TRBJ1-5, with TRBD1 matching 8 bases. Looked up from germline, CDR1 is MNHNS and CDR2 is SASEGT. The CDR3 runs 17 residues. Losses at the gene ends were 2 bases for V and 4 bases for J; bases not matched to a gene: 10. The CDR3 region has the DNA TGTGCCAGCAGTGAAAAGTGGGGCAGGGGGCAAAATCAGCCCCAGCATTTT. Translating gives CASSEKWGRGQNQPQHF.

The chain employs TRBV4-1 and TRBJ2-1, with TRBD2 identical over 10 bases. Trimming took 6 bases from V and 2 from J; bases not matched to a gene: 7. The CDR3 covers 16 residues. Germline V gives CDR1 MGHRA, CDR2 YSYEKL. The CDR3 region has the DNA TGCGCCAGCAGGGGCCCTAGCGGGGGAACCTACAATGAGCAGTTCTTC. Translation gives CASRGPSGGTYNEQFF.

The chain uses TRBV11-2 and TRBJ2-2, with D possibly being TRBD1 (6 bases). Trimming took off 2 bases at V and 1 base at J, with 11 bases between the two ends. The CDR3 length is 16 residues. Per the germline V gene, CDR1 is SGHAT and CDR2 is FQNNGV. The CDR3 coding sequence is TGTGCCAGCAGCTTAAGAGGGGACAAGAACACCGGGGAGCTGTTTTTT. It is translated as CASSLRGDKNTGELFF.

CDR3 amino acids: CASSLVPLAGNTGELFF. The DNA of the CDR3 is TGTGCCAGCAGCTTAGTGCCACTAGCGGGGAACACCGGGGAGCTGTTTTTT. This rearrangement joins TRBV7-2 to TRBJ2-2, with 9 bases fitting TRBD2. V shed 1 base, J shed 1 base, and the junction held 4 bases outside the gene matches. The CDR3 runs 17 residues. The germline CDR1 and CDR2 sequences are SGHTA and FQGNSA.

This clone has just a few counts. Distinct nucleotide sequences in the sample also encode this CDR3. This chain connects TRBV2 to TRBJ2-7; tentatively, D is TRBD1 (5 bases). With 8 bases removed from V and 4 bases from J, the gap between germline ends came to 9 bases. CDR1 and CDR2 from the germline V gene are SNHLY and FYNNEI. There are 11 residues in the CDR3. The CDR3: CASSTGYEQYF. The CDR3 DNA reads TGTGCCAGCTCCACAGGATACGAGCAGTACTTC.

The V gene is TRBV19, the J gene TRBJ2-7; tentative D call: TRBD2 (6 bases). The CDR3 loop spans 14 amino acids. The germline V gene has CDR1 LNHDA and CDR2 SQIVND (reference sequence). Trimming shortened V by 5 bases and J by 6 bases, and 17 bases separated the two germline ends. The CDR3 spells CASSPTWPSVEQYF. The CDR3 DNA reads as TGTGCCAGTAGTCCGACGTGGCCTAGCGTCGAGCAGTACTTC.

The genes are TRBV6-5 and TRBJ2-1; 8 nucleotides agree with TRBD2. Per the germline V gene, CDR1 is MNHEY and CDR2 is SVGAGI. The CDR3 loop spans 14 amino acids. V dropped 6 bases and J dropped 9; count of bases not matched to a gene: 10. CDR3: CASSKAGAISEQFF. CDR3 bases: TGTGCCAGCAGCAAAGCGGGGGCCATTAGTGAGCAGTTCTTC.

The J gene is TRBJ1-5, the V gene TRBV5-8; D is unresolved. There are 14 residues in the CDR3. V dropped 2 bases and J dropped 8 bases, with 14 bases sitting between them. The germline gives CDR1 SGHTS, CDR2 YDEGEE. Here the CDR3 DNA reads TGTGCCAGCAGCTTAACAGTAGAAGTAAAGCCCCAGCATTTT. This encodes CASSLTVEVKPQHF.

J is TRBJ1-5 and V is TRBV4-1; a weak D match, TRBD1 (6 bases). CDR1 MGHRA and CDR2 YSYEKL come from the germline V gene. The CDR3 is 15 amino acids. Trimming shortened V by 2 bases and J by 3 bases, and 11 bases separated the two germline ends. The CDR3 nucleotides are TGCGCCAGCAGCCAACCACAGGGAGACAATCAGCCCCAGCATTTT. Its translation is CASSQPQGDNQPQHF.

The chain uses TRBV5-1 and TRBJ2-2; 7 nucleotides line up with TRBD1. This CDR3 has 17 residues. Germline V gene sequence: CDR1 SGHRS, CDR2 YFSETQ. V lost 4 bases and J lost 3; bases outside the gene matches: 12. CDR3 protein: CASSLSWGQGDTGELFF. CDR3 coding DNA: TGCGCCAGCAGCCTAAGTTGGGGGCAGGGGGACACCGGGGAGCTGTTTTTT. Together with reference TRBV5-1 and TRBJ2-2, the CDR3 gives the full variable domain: KAGVTQTPRYLIKTRGQQVTLSCSPISGHRSVSWYQQTPGQGLQFLFEYFSETQRNKGNFPGRFSGRQFSNSRSEMNVSTLELGDSALYLCASSLSWGQGDTGELFFGEGSRLTVL.

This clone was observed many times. CDR3 DNA: TGTGCCAGTAGTCCAGGAGGGGCAAATCAGCCCCAGCATTTT. Amino acids: CASSPGGANQPQHF. The chain recombines TRBV19 with TRBJ1-5, with D possibly being TRBD1 (5 bases). The germline V gene encodes CDR1 LNHDA and CDR2 SQIVND (reference sequence). Trimming shortened V by 5 bases and J by 4 bases, and 12 bases separated the two germline ends. This CDR3 is built from 14 residues.

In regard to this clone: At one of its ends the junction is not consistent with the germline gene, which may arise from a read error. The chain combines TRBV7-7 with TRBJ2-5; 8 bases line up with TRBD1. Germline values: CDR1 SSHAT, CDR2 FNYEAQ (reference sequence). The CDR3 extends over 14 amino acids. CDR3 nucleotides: TGTGCTAGCAGCCACCAGGGGGCCCAAGAGACCCAGTACTTC. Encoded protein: CASSHQGAQETQYF. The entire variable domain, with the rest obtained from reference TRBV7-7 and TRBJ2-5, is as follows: GAGVSQSPRYKVTKRGQDVTLRCDPISSHATLYWYQQALGQGPEFLTYFNYEAQPDKSGLPSDRFSAERPEGSISTLTIQRTEQRDSAMYRCASSHQGAQETQYFGPGTRLLVL.

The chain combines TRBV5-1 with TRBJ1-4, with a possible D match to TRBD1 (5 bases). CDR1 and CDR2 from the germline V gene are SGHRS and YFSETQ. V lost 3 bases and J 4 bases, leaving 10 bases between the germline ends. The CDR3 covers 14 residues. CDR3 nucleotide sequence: TGCGCCAGCAGCTCGGGGGGAGATAATGAAAAACTGTTTTTT. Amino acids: CASSSGGDNEKLFF.

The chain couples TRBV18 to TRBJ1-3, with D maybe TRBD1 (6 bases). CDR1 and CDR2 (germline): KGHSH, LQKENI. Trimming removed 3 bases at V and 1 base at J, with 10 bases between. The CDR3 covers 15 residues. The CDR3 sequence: CASSPIGTSGNTIYF. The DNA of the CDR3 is TGTGCCAGCTCACCCATAGGGACATCTGGAAACACCATATATTTT.

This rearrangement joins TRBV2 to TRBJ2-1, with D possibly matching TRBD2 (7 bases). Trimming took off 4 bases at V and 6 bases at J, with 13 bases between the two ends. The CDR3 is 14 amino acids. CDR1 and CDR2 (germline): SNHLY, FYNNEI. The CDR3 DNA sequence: TGTGCCAGCAGTGGTGCGGGGGCCCTCAATGAGCAGTTCTTC. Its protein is CASSGAGALNEQFF. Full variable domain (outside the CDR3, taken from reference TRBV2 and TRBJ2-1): EPEVTQTPSHQVTQMGQEVILRCVPISNHLYFYWYRQILGQKVEFLVSFYNNEISEKSEIFDDQFSVERPDGSNFTLKIRSTKLEDSAMYFCASSGAGALNEQFFGPGTRLTVL.

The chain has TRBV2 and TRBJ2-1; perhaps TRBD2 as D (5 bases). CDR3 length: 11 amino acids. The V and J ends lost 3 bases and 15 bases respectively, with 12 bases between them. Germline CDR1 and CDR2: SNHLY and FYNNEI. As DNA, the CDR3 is TGTGCCAGCAGTGATGGTGGGAGTGCGTTCTTC. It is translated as CASSDGGSAFF.

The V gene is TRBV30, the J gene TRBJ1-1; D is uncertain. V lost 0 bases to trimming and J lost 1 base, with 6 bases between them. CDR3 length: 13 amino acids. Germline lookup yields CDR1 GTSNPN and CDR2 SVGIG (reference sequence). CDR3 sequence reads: CAWSVARNTEAFF. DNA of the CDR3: TGTGCCTGGAGTGTAGCCCGGAACACTGAAGCTTTCTTT.